The 17 T cell receptor beta chains below all came from one sample that was sequenced in a study of siplizumab effects on memory and regulatory T cells (dated by TCRdb to about 2019). Receptors were amplified or captured by the immunoSEQ multiplex PCR assay. In its TCRdb copy, this immuneACCESS table keeps in-frame sequences only and misses some clones. Where compared with another copy, unresolved V genes explain less than half of these, and the others have no known cause. For this sample the table gives 100,000 or so clones, of which 90% to 95% were detected only once. The ten most abundant clones make up 0.55% to 0.95% of the sample. Sample: Tregs sorted from blood. The receptors here all came from a human donor in good health.

The CDR3 spells CASSLVLGTIFYYEQFF. As DNA, the CDR3 is TGTGCCAGCAGCTTAGTGTTGGGGACAATATTTTACTATGAGCAGTTCTTC. The rearrangement links TRBV7-2 to TRBJ2-1, with D perhaps matching TRBD1 (6 bases). This CDR3 has 17 amino acids. The V end lost 1 base, the J end lost 8 bases, and 21 bases lay between the germline ends. From germline, CDR1 is SGHTA and CDR2 FQGNSA.

This clone has more than one count but fewer than ten. The chain has TRBV6-5 and TRBJ2-5, with D maybe TRBD2 (5 bases). This CDR3 region has 13 residues. Germline CDR1 MNHEY, CDR2 SVGAGI. Trimming took off 0 bases at V and 3 bases at J, with 5 bases between the two ends. CDR3 sequence (DNA): TGTGCCAGCAGTTACTCGGGAGAAGAGACCCAGTACTTC. Amino acid sequence: CASSYSGEETQYF.

This chain links TRBV14 with TRBJ2-3; D might be TRBD2 (5 bases). Germline CDR1 is SGHDN and CDR2 is FVKESK. The CDR3 has 15 residues. Trimming left V 2 bases short and J 0 bases short, with 9 bases between. For the CDR3, the DNA is TGTGCCAGCAGCCAACAGTGGACTAGCACAGATACGCAGTATTTT. It translates to CASSQQWTSTDTQYF.

The rearrangement joins TRBV14 to TRBJ2-2; D unresolved. Per the germline V gene, CDR1 is SGHDN and CDR2 is FVKESK. The CDR3 runs to 13 residues. V lost 1 base and J lost 6, with 6 bases in between. The CDR3 DNA reads TGTGCCAGCAGCCAAGTACGCTCCGGGGAGCTGTTTTTT. Amino acids: CASSQVRSGELFF.

This rearrangement joins TRBV6-1 to TRBJ1-2, with D maybe TRBD1 (5 bases). The CDR3 spans 14 residues. Trimming removed 4 bases from V and 4 bases from J, with 13 bases in between. Germline V gives CDR1 MNHNS, CDR2 SASEGT. CDR3 in amino acids: CASSGTGTVYGYTF. The CDR3 coding sequence is TGTGCCAGCAGTGGAACCGGGACGGTCTATGGCTACACCTTC.

V gene TRBV7-9 combines with J gene TRBJ2-1; a weak D match, TRBD1 (5 bases). The CDR3 length is 16 residues. Per germline, CDR1 SEHNR and CDR2 FQNEAQ (reference sequence). Trimming stripped 0 bases from V and 4 bases from J, with 13 bases between. Here the CDR3 reads CASSLASRGLYNEQFF. DNA of the CDR3: TGTGCCAGCAGCTTAGCGTCTAGGGGATTGTACAATGAGCAGTTCTTC. Full variable domain (outside the CDR3, taken from reference TRBV7-9 and TRBJ2-1): DTGVSQNPRHKITKRGQNVTFRCDPISEHNRLYWYRQTLGQGPEFLTYFQNEAQLEKSRLLSDRFSAERPKGSFSTLEIQRTEQGDSAMYLCASSLASRGLYNEQFFGPGTRLTVL.

This rearrangement joins TRBV20-1 to TRBJ2-7; D is possibly TRBD1 or TRBD2 (6 bases each). Germline V CDR1 and CDR2: DFQATT, SNEGSKA (reference sequence). This CDR3 has 11 amino acids. Trimming shortened V by 6 bases and J by 3 bases, and 9 bases separated the two germline ends. The DNA for the CDR3 is TGCAGTGCCGGAGGGGGCTACGAGCAGTACTTC. It yields the protein CSAGGGYEQYF.

The chain has TRBV28 and TRBJ2-7; TRBD1 might be the D (5 bases). The CDR3 is 14 residues long. Trimming took off 2 bases at V and 2 bases at J, with 10 bases between the two ends. CDR1 is MDHEN and CDR2 is SYDVKM in the germline V gene. CDR3 sequence (DNA): TGTGCCAGCAGTTTACCAGGGTCCCCCTACGAGCAGTACTTC. It is translated as CASSLPGSPYEQYF.

This chain links TRBV6-5 with TRBJ2-5, with no clear D. V was shortened by 2 bases and J by 2 bases, with 6 bases between the two germline ends. Germline-derived CDR1 and CDR2 are MNHEY and SVGAGI. The CDR3 length is 13 residues. The CDR3 bases are TGTGCCAGCAGTTACGGCAGGCAAGAGACCCAGTACTTC. It encodes CASSYGRQETQYF.

This clone was seen once. This chain joins TRBV28 and TRBJ1-3; a possible D gene is TRBD1 (6 bases). This CDR3 contains 17 residues. Germline CDR1 and CDR2: MDHEN and SYDVKM. Trimming took off 2 bases at V and 2 bases at J, with 16 bases between the two ends. The CDR3 region is CASSLAGAGTPGNTIYF. The CDR3 region has the DNA TGTGCCAGCAGTTTAGCCGGGGCGGGGACACCTGGAAACACCATATATTTT.

This clone showed up just once. J is TRBJ2-3 and V is TRBV10-3; 11 bases match TRBD2. Germline assignment: CDR1 ENHRY and CDR2 SYGVKD. V lost 8 bases, J lost 6 bases, and 10 bases stayed unmatched. This CDR3 is 15 amino acids long. For the CDR3, the DNA is TGTGCCATCTCCGGGACTAGCGGAAGGGGGGATACGCAGTATTTT. Protein: CAISGTSGRGDTQYF.

The rearrangement links TRBV19 to TRBJ1-5; no reliable D call. Trimming removed 4 bases at V and 9 bases at J, with 10 bases between. This CDR3 is 12 amino acids long. From germline, CDR1 is LNHDA and CDR2 SQIVND (reference sequence). CDR3 sequence reads: CASSTERWPQHF. The CDR3 DNA reads TGTGCCAGTAGTACCGAGCGTTGGCCCCAGCATTTT.

The chain couples TRBV2 to TRBJ1-1; TRBD1 might be the D (6 bases). V was pared by 6 bases and J by 5 bases, with 13 bases between. CDR1 and CDR2 (germline): SNHLY, FYNNEI. There are 13 residues in the CDR3. CDR3: CASRADRGTEAFF. The CDR3 DNA reads as TGTGCCAGCAGGGCGGACAGAGGGACTGAAGCTTTCTTT.

This chain joins TRBV11-3 and TRBJ2-7, with a possible D match to TRBD2 (5 bases). V lost 2 bases and J 0 bases, leaving 11 bases between the germline ends. The germline gives CDR1 SGHNT, CDR2 YENEEA. There are 15 residues in the CDR3. CDR3 bases: TGTGCCAGCAGCTTATTATCTGGGAGCTCCTACGAGCAGTACTTC. It is translated as CASSLLSGSSYEQYF.

The chain couples TRBV6-9 to TRBJ2-7; TRBD1 might be the D (5 bases). V dropped 7 bases and J dropped 7 bases, with 20 bases sitting between them. Germline V lookup: CDR1 MNHGY, CDR2 SVAAGI. The CDR3 spans 14 residues. CDR3: CASTKGYPPREQYF. In DNA, the CDR3 is TGTGCCAGCACGAAGGGGTATCCCCCTCGGGAGCAGTACTTC.

Points on this clone: At one end, the junction sequence differs from germline, possibly due to a read error. V usage is TRBV7-2 and J usage is TRBJ2-7, with D uncertain. This CDR3 region has 11 residues. Germline CDR1 SGHTA, CDR2 FQGNSA. CDR3 sequence: CASSAHYAQYF. The CDR3 nucleotides are TGTGCCAGCAGCGCCCATTACGCGCAGTACTTC.

The V call is TRBV21-1, the J call TRBJ2-3. TRBV21-1 is shown as a pseudogene. The CDR3 is 17 residues long. The CDR3 region has the DNA TGTGCCAGCAGCAACGAAACGGGGCAGGGAAGCACAGATACGCAGTATTTT. Encoded protein: CASSNETGQGSTDTQYF.